These T cell receptor beta chains were read from a single sample in a study of blood T cell repertoires in COVID-19. The table came from immunoSEQ multiplex PCR; TCRdb's copy has only in-frame clones and leaves some out. Of about 320,000 clones detected, under 90% appear once; the ten largest clones hold 8.5% to 14%. The sequencing sample was made of peripheral blood. Receptor source: a woman aged 25 to 45 with COVID-19, enrolled during active disease. Both conserved end residues are part of each CDR3. D genes are given only for firm matches. Size values are once, few and many counts, or a class for expanded clones, and some rows have none.

V gene	clone size	D gene	J gene	CDR3 length	CDR3 DNA	CDR3 protein
TRBV18	-	-	TRBJ1-2	15	TGTGCCAGCTCACCGGGTCAGGGCGGGGGCTATGGCTACACCTTC	CASSPGQGGGYGYTF
TRBV28	-	-	TRBJ1-2	17	TGTGCCAGCAGTTTAAGAGTCGTGGTGGGGGCGGGCTATGGCTACACCTTC	CASSLRVVVGAGYGYTF
TRBV9	-	TRBD1	TRBJ1-1	15	TGTGCCAGCACATCGACAGGGCCTTTGAACACTGAAGCTTTCTTT	CASTSTGPLNTEAFF
TRBV27	-	TRBD1	TRBJ1-2	15	TGTGCCAGCAGTATCGGACAGGGTTATTTTTATGGCTACACCTTC	CASSIGQGYFYGYTF
TRBV6-5	-	TRBD1	TRBJ2-2	14	TGTGCCAGCCTGACTATACAGGGGAACGGGGAGCTGTTTTTT	CASLTIQGNGELFF
TRBV19	-	-	TRBJ1-5	16	TGTGCCAGTACCCTCAAGGGAGCACGTAAGGATCAGCCCCAGCATTTT	CASTLKGARKDQPQHF
TRBV19	-	TRBD2	TRBJ2-1	15	TGTGCCAGTAGGCCCGGGACTAGCGGGGGCAATGAGCAGTTCTTC	CASRPGTSGGNEQFF
TRBV14	-	-	TRBJ2-3	15	TGTGCCAGCAGCCAAGGACAGCTCTACACAGATACGCAGTATTTT	CASSQGQLYTDTQYF
TRBV28	-	TRBD1	TRBJ1-1	17	TGTGCCAGCAGTGAAATCACAGGGGGATTTCAACATACTGAAGCTTTCTTT	CASSEITGGFQHTEAFF
TRBV11-2	-	-	TRBJ1-2	10	TGTGCCAGCAGCTCGGATGGCTACACCTTC	CASSSDGYTF
TRBV6-5	once	-	TRBJ1-2	14	TGTGCCAGCAGCCCCAGCCCGGGGTCGGACGGCTACACCTTC	CASSPSPGSDGYTF
TRBV5-8	-	-	TRBJ1-3	17	TGTGCCAGCAGCTTAAAGGGAGGGTACAGCTCTGGAAACACCATATATTTT	CASSLKGGYSSGNTIYF
TRBV13	few	-	TRBJ1-1	14	TGTGCCAGCAGCTTACTGACCTCGGGGGCTGAAGCTTTCTTT	CASSLLTSGAEAFF
TRBV5-4	-	TRBD1	TRBJ1-2	13	TGTGCCAGCAGCTTCAACAGGGGCTATGGCTACACCTTC	CASSFNRGYGYTF
TRBV4-2	-	-	TRBJ2-7	14	TGTGCCAGCAGCCAAGATGACAGGACCTACGAGCAGTACTTC	CASSQDDRTYEQYF
TRBV7-2	-	-	TRBJ2-4	14	TGTGCCAGCAGCTCCCCGGGGGGCCGGAACATTCAGTACTTC	CASSSPGGRNIQYF
TRBV27	few	-	TRBJ1-1	17	TGTGCCACTGCGGGGAAGGGTGTGTGGACAAAGAACACTGAAGCTTTCTTT	CATAGKGVWTKNTEAFF
TRBV5-5	-	-	TRBJ2-1	15	TGTGCCAGCAGCTTGATGGCGGGGCGCTACAATGAGCAGTTCTTC	CASSLMAGRYNEQFF
TRBV2	once	TRBD1	TRBJ2-1	14	TGTGCCAGCATTGGGGACAGGGGATACAATGAGCAGTTCTTC	CASIGDRGYNEQFF
TRBV24-1	-	-	TRBJ2-5	16	TGTGCCACCAGTGATTCGGGGGGCAAGTACCAAGAGACCCAGTACTTC	CATSDSGGKYQETQYF
TRBV5-1	-	-	TRBJ1-4	15	TGCGCCAGCAGCTTGGGTCAAAGCTTTAATGAAAAACTGTTTTTT	CASSLGQSFNEKLFF
TRBV14	-	-	TRBJ1-1	15	TGTGCCAGCAGGGCTGCAGGGGCGGCGAACACTGAAGCTTTCTTT	CASRAAGAANTEAFF
TRBV7-8	once	TRBD1	TRBJ2-5	18	TGTGCCAGCAGCTTGCCCACCGGGACAGGGGCGTTCGAGGAGACCCAGTACTTC	CASSLPTGTGAFEETQYF
TRBV9	-	TRBD1	TRBJ1-1	16	TGTGCCAGCAGCGCTAAGGAGGGACAGGGACGCACTGAAGCTTTCTTT	CASSAKEGQGRTEAFF
TRBV6-1	-	TRBD1	TRBJ1-2	15	TGTGCCAGCAGTGAATCCAGGGGGGACACTTATGGCTACACCTTC	CASSESRGDTYGYTF
TRBV30	-	TRBD1	TRBJ2-1	15	TGTGCCTGGAGAAAACCCGGGACAGGCTACAATGAGCAGTTCTTC	CAWRKPGTGYNEQFF
TRBV10-1	-	TRBD1	TRBJ1-1	14	TGCGCCAGCAGTTATGACAGGGTAAGCACTGAAGCTTTCTTT	CASSYDRVSTEAFF
TRBV24-1	-	TRBD2	TRBJ2-1	15	TGTGCCACCAGTGACCCGGGGGGGTTGTACAATGAGCAGTTCTTC	CATSDPGGLYNEQFF
TRBV12-3/TRBV12-4	-	TRBD1	TRBJ1-6	13	TGTGCCATACAGACAGGGAGAAATTCACCCCTCCACTTT	CAIQTGRNSPLHF
TRBV4-1	-	-	TRBJ2-5	15	TGCGCCAGCAGCCAAGTCCACGCGGGGATGGAGACCCAGTACTTC	CASSQVHAGMETQYF
TRBV20-1	few	-	TRBJ1-1	11	TGCAGTGCTTACAGGAACACTGAAGCTTTCTTT	CSAYRNTEAFF
TRBV19	-	-	TRBJ1-1	12	TGTGCCAGTAGCCTGGCGGGCTCAGAAGCTTTCTTT	CASSLAGSEAFF
TRBV27	-	-	TRBJ2-2	11	TGTGCCAGCAGTTTTACTGGGGAGCTGTTTTTT	CASSFTGELFF
TRBV18	-	TRBD1	TRBJ1-3	15	TGTGCCAGCTCACCACAGACAGGGGCCGGAAACACCATATATTTT	CASSPQTGAGNTIYF